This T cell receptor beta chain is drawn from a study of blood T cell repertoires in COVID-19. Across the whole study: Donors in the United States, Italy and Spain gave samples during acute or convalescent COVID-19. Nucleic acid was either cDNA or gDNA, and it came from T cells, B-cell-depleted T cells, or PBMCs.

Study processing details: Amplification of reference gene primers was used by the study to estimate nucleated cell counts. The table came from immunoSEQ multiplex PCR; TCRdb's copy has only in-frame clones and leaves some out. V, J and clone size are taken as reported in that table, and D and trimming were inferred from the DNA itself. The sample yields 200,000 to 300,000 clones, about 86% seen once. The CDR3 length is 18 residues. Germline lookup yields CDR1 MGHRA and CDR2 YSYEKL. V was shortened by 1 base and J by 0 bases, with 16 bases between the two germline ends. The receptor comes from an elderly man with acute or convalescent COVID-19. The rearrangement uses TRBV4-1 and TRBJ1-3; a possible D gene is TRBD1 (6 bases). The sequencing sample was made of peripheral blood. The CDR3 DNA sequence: TGCGCCAGCAGCCAAGGGAGCGGGGGGCCCCTCTCTGGAAACACCATATATTTT. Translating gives CASSQGSGGPLSGNTIYF.